These 14 T cell receptor beta chains were sequenced from one sample in a study of CD8+CD57+ T cells in acquired aplastic anemia. The patients chosen for sequencing had shown expansion of CD8+CD57+ cells (detected by flow cytometry). Genomic DNA acted as the template from which TCR beta VDJ combination and CDR3 sequence profiling were carried out. TCRdb used MiXCR to reprocess the reads, holding one entry per CDR3 protein. The sample lists 160,000 or so distinct CDR3 sequences, less than 60% seen once, with 0.85% to 1.3% in the top ten. The sequencing input was sorted CD4+, CD8+, or CD8+CD57+ T cells (not recorded which) from PBMCs. These receptors all stem from a human donor with aplastic anemia.

This chain uses TRBV25-1 with TRBJ1-1; D is unresolved. Trimming shortened V by 11 bases and J by 1 base, and 17 bases separated the two germline ends. Germline lookup yields CDR1 MGHDK and CDR2 SYGVNS. The CDR3 sequence is 14 residues long. CDR3 protein: CAALLGFENTEAFF. CDR3 in DNA: TGTGCCGCGCTTCTGGGTTTTGAGAACACTGAAGCTTTCTTT. The full variable domain, in which reference TRBV25-1 and TRBJ1-1 provide the parts outside the CDR3, is EADIYQTPRYLVIGTGKKITLECSQTMGHDKMYWYQQDPGMELHLIHYSYGVNSTEKGDLSSESTVSRIRTEHFPLTLESARPSHTSQYLCAALLGFENTEAFFGQGTRLTVV.

This clonotype was seen at least ten times. The chain recombines TRBV9 with TRBJ2-3, with D maybe TRBD2 (6 bases). Looked up from germline, CDR1 is SGDLS and CDR2 is YYNGEE. V lost 0 bases, J lost 7 bases, and 15 bases lay in between. CDR3 length: 15 residues. CDR3: CASSVGASDVHTQYF. CDR3 coding DNA: TGTGCCAGCAGCGTAGGAGCTAGCGACGTCCATACGCAGTATTTT.

This clonotype was observed at least ten times. The CDR3 reads CASITQGLDTEAFF. CDR3 coding DNA: TGTGCCAGCATCACACAGGGGTTGGACACTGAAGCTTTCTTT. The genes are TRBV2 and TRBJ1-1; 7 positions agree with TRBD1. Trimming at V came to 7 bases and at J to 3 bases, leaving 8 bases not matched to a gene. The germline gives CDR1 SNHLY, CDR2 FYNNEI. The CDR3 extends over 14 amino acids.

Concerning this clonotype itself: An end of the junction does not agree with germline; a read error may underlie this. The chain recombines TRBV11-3 with TRBJ2-7; D is perhaps TRBD1 or TRBD2 (5 bases each). This CDR3 comprises 15 residues. Germline V gives CDR1 SGHNT, CDR2 YENEEA. CDR3 bases: TGCGCCAGCAGCCTACACCGGGACGGAGCCTACGAGCAGTACTTC. This translates into CASSLHRDGAYEQYF.

As concerns this clonotype: Since the CDR3 does not end with the conserved phenylalanine or tryptophan, this likely comes from a read error. The chain uses TRBV15 and TRBJ2-7, with 7 bases aligning to TRBD1. Trimming cost V 1 base and J 4 bases; bases outside gene matches: 10. Germline V gene sequence: CDR1 LNHNV, CDR2 YYDKDF (reference sequence). The CDR3 runs to 16 residues. CDR3 protein: CATSRAGLTGKYEQYL. In DNA, the CDR3 is TGTGCCACCAGCAGAGCCGGTTTGACAGGGAAATACGAGCAGTACCTC.

This chain uses TRBV2 with TRBJ2-7; D might be TRBD2 (5 bases). This CDR3 has 12 amino acids. V was clipped by 3 bases and J by 6 bases, with 9 bases between them. The germline V gene has CDR1 SNHLY and CDR2 FYNNEI. DNA for the CDR3: TGTGCCAGCAGTGACAGGAGGTCCGAGCAGTACTTC. It encodes CASSDRRSEQYF.

The CDR3 spells CASSRQGWEQYF. The CDR3 DNA sequence: TGTGCCAGCAGCCGACAGGGTTGGGAGCAGTACTTC. The chain joins TRBV7-9 to TRBJ2-7, with TRBD1 matching over 7 bases. Unmatched junction bases numbered 5, after V lost 5 bases and J lost 7 bases. The germline V gene has CDR1 SEHNR and CDR2 FQNEAQ (reference sequence). The CDR3 sequence is 12 residues long.

J is TRBJ1-6 and V is TRBV7-9; D is possibly TRBD1 (6 bases). Germline V CDR1 and CDR2: SEHNR, FQNEAQ (reference sequence). The CDR3 spans 15 residues. V was cut by 5 bases and J by 9 bases, with 17 bases left in between. The CDR3 spells CASSPDSDRSSPLHF. The CDR3 DNA follows: TGTGCCAGCAGCCCGGACTCGGACAGATCTTCACCCCTCCACTTT.

This clonotype was counted ten times or more. The chain has TRBV5-8 and TRBJ2-5; D is possibly TRBD2 (5 bases). Germline V gives CDR1 SGHTS, CDR2 YDEGEE. The CDR3 covers 16 residues. Deletions cut 0 bases from V and 5 bases from J, with 17 bases between. The CDR3, as DNA: TGTGCCAGCAGCTTGGGGGGTAGGCGCACGGGGGAGACCCAGTACTTC. Translating gives CASSLGGRRTGETQYF.

The chain joins TRBV18 to TRBJ2-1, with D perhaps TRBD2 (6 bases). CDR3 size: 15 residues. The V end was cut by 1 base, the J end by 1 base, with 8 bases between. The germline V gene has CDR1 KGHSH and CDR2 LQKENI. The CDR3 is CASSPRGGSYNEQFF. DNA of the CDR3: TGTGCCAGCTCACCACGTGGGGGGTCCTACAATGAGCAGTTCTTC.

In its sample, this clonotype was seen many times. The chain links TRBV20-1 to TRBJ2-3; TRBD1 matches at 10 bases. V was pared by 6 bases and J by 1 base, with 4 bases of the junction left unmatched. CDR3 size: 14 residues. Looked up from germline, CDR1 is DFQATT and CDR2 is SNEGSKA (reference sequence). As DNA, the CDR3 is TGCAGTGCCCAGGGGACAGGGGGCACAGATACGCAGTATTTT. Translated: CSAQGTGGTDTQYF.

In its sample, this clonotype was seen many times. V is TRBV19 and J is TRBJ1-1; tentatively, D is TRBD1 (5 bases). CDR3 size: 16 residues. Germline V gene sequence: CDR1 LNHDA, CDR2 SQIVND (reference sequence). The ends were cut back, 5 bases at V and 3 bases at J, with 19 bases in the middle. This CDR3 reads CASSALARGYYTEAFF. The CDR3 nucleotides are TGTGCCAGTAGTGCCTTGGCAAGGGGATATTACACTGAAGCTTTCTTT.

This clonotype was recorded many times. V usage is TRBV2 and J usage is TRBJ2-2; perhaps TRBD1 as D (5 bases). The CDR3 loop spans 14 amino acids. Trimming left V 6 bases short and J 1 base short, with 9 bases between. CDR1 and CDR2 (germline): SNHLY, FYNNEI. CDR3 DNA: TGTGCCAGCAGGGTGACAGTGAACACCGGGGAGCTGTTTTTT. Translation: CASRVTVNTGELFF.

About this clonotype itself: One end of the junction fails to match germline, which may point to a read error. The V call is TRBV12-3 or TRBV12-4, the J call TRBJ2-6, with D possibly TRBD1 on 5 matching bases. CDR3 length equals 13 residues. CDR3 sequence: CASSLSGADVLTF. The CDR3 DNA is TGTGCCAGCAGTTTGAGTGGGGCCGACGTCCTGACTTTC.